One T cell receptor (beta chain) is described in this entry. No antigen is known for it. Cells were stimulated with CMV-infected fibroblast lysates at roughly 9.1 ug/mL. Responding CD4+ T cells were sorted by upregulation of both CD40 ligand and CD69. This sample is drawn from a study of persistence of HIV-infected CD4 T cells. Background on the study: A couple of participants gave one leukapheresis sample; others gave up to about 200 mL blood repeatedly.

The CDR3 loop spans 15 amino acids. Per the germline V gene, CDR1 is SGHRS and CDR2 is YFSETQ. Trimming took off 0 bases at V and 5 bases at J, with 11 bases between the two ends. The libraries were made with immunoSEQ version 4 in survey mode. The repertoire was sequenced with immunoSEQ multiplex PCR; TCRdb's copy has only in-frame clones and lacks some. The sample holds under 20,000 clones, around 82% seen once. Study-level points and caveats: TCRbeta richness was lower in CMV- and Gag-responding cells than in anti-CD3/anti-CD28-responding cells.

This receptor was taken from an adult man with HIV who was CMV-seropositive. The sequenced sample was CD4+ T cells sorted from PBMCs after roughly 20-hour stimulation, obtained from a patient who received antiretroviral therapy. The chain joins TRBV5-1 to TRBJ1-4; D is uncertain. CDR3 residues: CASSLAPGSNEKLFF. In DNA form, the CDR3 reads TGCGCCAGCAGCTTGGCTCCGGGCAGCAATGAAAAACTGTTTTTT.